This T cell receptor beta chain was captured by sequencing in a study of Ad26.COV2.S vaccination and SARS-CoV-2 variants (dated by TCRdb to the early 2020s). About the investigation overall: Donors in the vaccine arm were drawn from COV1001, a multicentre, randomized, double-blind, placebo-controlled phase I-IIa trial testing Ad26.COV2.S in healthy adults. Dosing of Ad26.COV2.S was intramuscular, at either 5x10^10 or 1x10^11 viral particles, delivered as one shot or as two shots spaced 56 days apart. The specificity and breadth of SARS-CoV-2-reactive T cell receptors after Ad26.COV2.S vaccination were assessed by TCRbeta repertoire sequencing. A total of approximately 30 samples were included in the TCR-sequenced set, comprising roughly 20 Ad26.COV2.S vaccine recipients, 5 placebo recipients and 8 SARS-CoV-2 convalescent individuals. Participants in the trial were split at random into five groups of five each, receiving low-dose or high-dose Ad26.COV2.S once or twice, or else placebo on both occasions. Throughout the experiments and outcome assessment, investigators stayed blinded to trial group allocation. What the study reported, not specific to this receptor: Vaccine and placebo recipients had comparable non-spike TCR breadth, which fits with the vaccine containing only spike. Spike-specific TCR breadth was higher in Ad26.COV2.S recipients than in placebo recipients (P = 0.0014). The authors noted that total T cell responses may have been underestimated by the TCR breadth and depth analyses. After vaccination, substantial breadth of spike-specific CD8+ and CD4+ T cell responses was reported. Comparing responses between vaccine doses or regimens was not something the study was powered to do.

The treatment or condition label for this specimen denotes: about 20 received Ad26.COV2.S at low or high dose, single or two shots; a few received placebo; per-sample allocation not given. For vaccine and placebo recipients, the sequenced repertoires came from samples collected on day 63 after the first injection. Between 29 July and 7 August 2020, Cohort 1b enrolled approximately 26 adults aged 18-55 years at one site in Boston, USA. Ad26.COV2.S was a replication-incompetent adenovirus type 26 vector that expressed a prefusion-stabilized SARS-CoV-2 spike protein derived from the original Wuhan strain. Concerning this clone: Which antigen it targets is not known. No much larger clonotype is one base removed from it; base qualities were not supplied. This CDR3 is also generated by other DNA sequences in the sample.

V loses 5 bases of germline sequence and J loses 2 bases, and the interval between the two ends is 12 bases. Taken from cysteine to phenylalanine, the CDR3 has 14 residues. Only the CDR3 DNA is retained, 42 bases long and in frame from the first base. The germline V gene provides CDR1 MNHEY and CDR2 SVGEGT. The immunoSEQ Assay was the method used to sequence TCRbeta CDR3 regions. After extraction, genomic DNA underwent amplification by bias-controlled multiplex PCR, followed by high-throughput sequencing. The source study handled its data this way. Collapsing and filtering of sequences were performed to quantify the absolute abundance of each unique TCRbeta CDR3 region. T cell fraction was estimated by normalization of TCRbeta template counts to usable DNA, with usable DNA being measured through amplification of reference genes present in all nucleated cells. Repertoire TCRs were annotated as SARS-CoV-2-specific when V gene, CDR3 amino acid sequence and J gene were exactly matched to a known reactive TCR set. The reference SARS-CoV-2 TCR set was obtained from MIRA and was filtered for enrichment in COVID-19-positive ImmuneCODE repertoires, whereby public or cross-reactive TCRs were removed. Using the MIRA antigens, annotated TCRs were further analysed by specific ORF or by position within an ORF. Breadth was defined as annotated unique rearrangements over total unique productive rearrangements; depth was the summed frequency of those rearrangements. Group comparisons of TCR breadth used two-sided Wilcoxon rank-sum tests. TCRdb limited this immuneACCESS table to in-frame rearrangements with V and J called. A share of clones is missing; checked studies link under half to unresolved V genes, and the rest is unexplained. Clone size and the V and J calls come from that table; the DNA yielded D and trimming. In all, the sample holds fewer than 600,000 clones, and 80% to 90% of those were seen once. The ten largest clones represent 1.5% to 2% of the sample.

The TCR comes from a person aged 18 to 65 who received the Ad26.COV2.S COVID-19 vaccine or a placebo. The sequences come from peripheral blood, collected in a trial of Ad26.COV2.S vaccine versus placebo. This receptor chain uses TRBV6-2 or TRBV6-3 and TRBJ1-2, and the D gene may be TRBD1, 5 bases matching. CDR3 loop: CASSSLRGNYGYTF. The nucleotide sequence reads TGTGCCAGCAGTAGTCTACGGGGGAACTATGGCTACACCTTC.